Sequencing of this T cell receptor beta chain was carried out in a study of Graves' ophthalmopathy and Graves' hyperthyroidism. This clonotype was recorded many times. Participants with hyperthyroidism, aged 18 to 65, were newly diagnosed with under 2 months' duration. TCR beta CDR3 amplification used RNA transcripts. The library came from an HTBI-primed first-round RT-PCR and a second-round multiplex PCR. TCRdb independently ran MiXCR on the multiplex PCR reads; one entry per CDR3 protein. The sample lists about 1.2 million distinct CDR3 sequences, 36% occurring once. Sequenced material: peripheral blood or thyroid tissue (not recorded which). This TCR was sampled from an adult man with Graves' hyperthyroidism.

The CDR3 region is CASSLEGAGRKETQYF. The DNA for the CDR3 is TGTGCCAGCAGCTTAGAAGGGGCGGGTCGGAAAGAGACCCAGTACTTC. The chain joins TRBV7-2 to TRBJ2-5; D may correspond to TRBD1 or TRBD2 (5 bases each). Germline values: CDR1 SGHTA, CDR2 FQGNSA. Deletions cut 1 base from V and 3 bases from J, with 15 bases between. The length of the CDR3 is 16 residues.